This entry is about one TCR beta chain. Antigen unknown. The CDR3 has 11 residues. Germline V gives CDR1 GTSNPN, CDR2 SVGIG (reference sequence). V lost 5 bases and J lost 10, with 12 bases in between. This specimen comes from a study of OX40 agonist ivuxolimab in advanced cancers. Across the whole study: Patients received ivuxolimab, an agonistic anti-OX40 (CD134) antibody.

This table comes from immunoSEQ multiplex PCR, and its TCRdb copy is limited to in-frame clones, with some not included. The sample has some 40,000 clones, 85% to 95% seen once; the top ten hold approximately 16%. Study observations and caveats: The study observed clonal expansion of CD4+ and CD8+ blood T cells by week 6 at 0.1 to 3.0 mg/kg.

The receptor comes from an adult with an advanced solid tumor such as melanoma, head and neck, liver or kidney cancer. V is TRBV30 and J is TRBJ2-1; D not resolved. The source was CD4+ or CD8+ T cells sorted from blood, collected in a trial of the OX40 agonist ivuxolimab. Here the CDR3 reads CAWGWTEEQFF. The CDR3 nucleotides are TGTGCCTGGGGGTGGACGGAGGAGCAGTTCTTC.